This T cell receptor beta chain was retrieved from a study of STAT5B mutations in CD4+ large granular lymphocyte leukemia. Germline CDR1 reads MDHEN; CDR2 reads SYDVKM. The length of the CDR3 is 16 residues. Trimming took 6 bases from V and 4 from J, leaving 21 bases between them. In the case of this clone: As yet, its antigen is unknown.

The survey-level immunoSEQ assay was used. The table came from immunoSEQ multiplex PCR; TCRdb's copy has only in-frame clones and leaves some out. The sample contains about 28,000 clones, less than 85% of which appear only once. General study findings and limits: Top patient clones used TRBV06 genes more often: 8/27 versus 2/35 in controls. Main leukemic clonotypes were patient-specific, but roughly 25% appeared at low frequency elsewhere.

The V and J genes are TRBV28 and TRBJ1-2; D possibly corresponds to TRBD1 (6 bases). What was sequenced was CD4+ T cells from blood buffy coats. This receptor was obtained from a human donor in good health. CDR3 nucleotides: TGTGCCAGCAGGGGTAAGGGACAAGGATCCATCTATGGCTACACCTTC. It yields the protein CASRGKGQGSIYGYTF.